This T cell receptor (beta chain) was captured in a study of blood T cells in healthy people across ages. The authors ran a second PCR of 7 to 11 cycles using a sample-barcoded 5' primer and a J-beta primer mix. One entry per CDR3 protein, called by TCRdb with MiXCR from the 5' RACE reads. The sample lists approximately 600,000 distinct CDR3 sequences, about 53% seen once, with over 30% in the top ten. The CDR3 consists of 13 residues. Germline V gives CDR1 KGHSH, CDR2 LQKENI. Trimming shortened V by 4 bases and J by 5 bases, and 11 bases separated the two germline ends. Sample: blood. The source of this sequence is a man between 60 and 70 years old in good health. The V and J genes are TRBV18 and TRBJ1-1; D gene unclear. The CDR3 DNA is TGTGCCAGCTCACGGACGGAGTGGACTGAAGCTTTCTTT. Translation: CASSRTEWTEAFF.